This T cell receptor (beta chain) was sequenced during a study of Ad26.COV2.S vaccination and SARS-CoV-2 variants. The J segment lost 0 bases and the V segment lost 4 bases, leaving 11 bases of the junction unmatched. This CDR3 comprises 17 residues. Looked up from germline, CDR1 is LGHDT and CDR2 is YNNKEL (reference sequence). This sample's treatment: 15 to 20 received Ad26.COV2.S at low or high dose, single or two shots; several received placebo; per-sample allocation not given. Sampling happened 63 days after the first vaccine or placebo injection. Sequencing was performed with immunoSEQ multiplex PCR; in TCRdb, only in-frame clones are kept and a portion is missing. The sample has roughly 400,000 clones; around 93% are singletons.

The TCR comes from a person aged 18-65 years who received the Ad26.COV2.S COVID-19 vaccine or a placebo. The chain combines TRBV3-1 (or the pseudogene TRBV3-2) with TRBJ2-5; 7 bases are a match to TRBD2. The sequencing here drew on peripheral blood, taken in a trial of Ad26.COV2.S vaccine versus placebo. Here the CDR3 reads CASSPPGRAGYQETQYF. The CDR3 region has the DNA TGTGCCAGCAGCCCCCCAGGGCGAGCGGGGTACCAAGAGACCCAGTACTTC.